This T cell receptor beta chain is drawn from a study of T cell changes during pregnancy in multiple sclerosis. Measured with immunoSEQ multiplex PCR; TCRdb has only the in-frame clones, and not every one. The sample contains tens of thousands of clones, roughly 93% of which appear only once. V lost 3 bases, J lost 3 bases, and 13 bases lay in between. The CDR3 is made up of 14 amino acids. Germline CDR1 is SGDLS and CDR2 is YYNGEE. Sequencing was performed on CD8+ T cells from peripheral blood mononuclear cells, taken in the first trimester of pregnancy. This sequence originates from a female donor with multiple sclerosis, enrolled in a pregnancy study. This chain uses TRBV9 with TRBJ2-7, with D hard to call. CDR3 DNA sequence: TGTGCCAGCAGCGCGCTAGACGCTTTCTACGAGCAGTACTTC. It specifies CASSALDAFYEQYF.